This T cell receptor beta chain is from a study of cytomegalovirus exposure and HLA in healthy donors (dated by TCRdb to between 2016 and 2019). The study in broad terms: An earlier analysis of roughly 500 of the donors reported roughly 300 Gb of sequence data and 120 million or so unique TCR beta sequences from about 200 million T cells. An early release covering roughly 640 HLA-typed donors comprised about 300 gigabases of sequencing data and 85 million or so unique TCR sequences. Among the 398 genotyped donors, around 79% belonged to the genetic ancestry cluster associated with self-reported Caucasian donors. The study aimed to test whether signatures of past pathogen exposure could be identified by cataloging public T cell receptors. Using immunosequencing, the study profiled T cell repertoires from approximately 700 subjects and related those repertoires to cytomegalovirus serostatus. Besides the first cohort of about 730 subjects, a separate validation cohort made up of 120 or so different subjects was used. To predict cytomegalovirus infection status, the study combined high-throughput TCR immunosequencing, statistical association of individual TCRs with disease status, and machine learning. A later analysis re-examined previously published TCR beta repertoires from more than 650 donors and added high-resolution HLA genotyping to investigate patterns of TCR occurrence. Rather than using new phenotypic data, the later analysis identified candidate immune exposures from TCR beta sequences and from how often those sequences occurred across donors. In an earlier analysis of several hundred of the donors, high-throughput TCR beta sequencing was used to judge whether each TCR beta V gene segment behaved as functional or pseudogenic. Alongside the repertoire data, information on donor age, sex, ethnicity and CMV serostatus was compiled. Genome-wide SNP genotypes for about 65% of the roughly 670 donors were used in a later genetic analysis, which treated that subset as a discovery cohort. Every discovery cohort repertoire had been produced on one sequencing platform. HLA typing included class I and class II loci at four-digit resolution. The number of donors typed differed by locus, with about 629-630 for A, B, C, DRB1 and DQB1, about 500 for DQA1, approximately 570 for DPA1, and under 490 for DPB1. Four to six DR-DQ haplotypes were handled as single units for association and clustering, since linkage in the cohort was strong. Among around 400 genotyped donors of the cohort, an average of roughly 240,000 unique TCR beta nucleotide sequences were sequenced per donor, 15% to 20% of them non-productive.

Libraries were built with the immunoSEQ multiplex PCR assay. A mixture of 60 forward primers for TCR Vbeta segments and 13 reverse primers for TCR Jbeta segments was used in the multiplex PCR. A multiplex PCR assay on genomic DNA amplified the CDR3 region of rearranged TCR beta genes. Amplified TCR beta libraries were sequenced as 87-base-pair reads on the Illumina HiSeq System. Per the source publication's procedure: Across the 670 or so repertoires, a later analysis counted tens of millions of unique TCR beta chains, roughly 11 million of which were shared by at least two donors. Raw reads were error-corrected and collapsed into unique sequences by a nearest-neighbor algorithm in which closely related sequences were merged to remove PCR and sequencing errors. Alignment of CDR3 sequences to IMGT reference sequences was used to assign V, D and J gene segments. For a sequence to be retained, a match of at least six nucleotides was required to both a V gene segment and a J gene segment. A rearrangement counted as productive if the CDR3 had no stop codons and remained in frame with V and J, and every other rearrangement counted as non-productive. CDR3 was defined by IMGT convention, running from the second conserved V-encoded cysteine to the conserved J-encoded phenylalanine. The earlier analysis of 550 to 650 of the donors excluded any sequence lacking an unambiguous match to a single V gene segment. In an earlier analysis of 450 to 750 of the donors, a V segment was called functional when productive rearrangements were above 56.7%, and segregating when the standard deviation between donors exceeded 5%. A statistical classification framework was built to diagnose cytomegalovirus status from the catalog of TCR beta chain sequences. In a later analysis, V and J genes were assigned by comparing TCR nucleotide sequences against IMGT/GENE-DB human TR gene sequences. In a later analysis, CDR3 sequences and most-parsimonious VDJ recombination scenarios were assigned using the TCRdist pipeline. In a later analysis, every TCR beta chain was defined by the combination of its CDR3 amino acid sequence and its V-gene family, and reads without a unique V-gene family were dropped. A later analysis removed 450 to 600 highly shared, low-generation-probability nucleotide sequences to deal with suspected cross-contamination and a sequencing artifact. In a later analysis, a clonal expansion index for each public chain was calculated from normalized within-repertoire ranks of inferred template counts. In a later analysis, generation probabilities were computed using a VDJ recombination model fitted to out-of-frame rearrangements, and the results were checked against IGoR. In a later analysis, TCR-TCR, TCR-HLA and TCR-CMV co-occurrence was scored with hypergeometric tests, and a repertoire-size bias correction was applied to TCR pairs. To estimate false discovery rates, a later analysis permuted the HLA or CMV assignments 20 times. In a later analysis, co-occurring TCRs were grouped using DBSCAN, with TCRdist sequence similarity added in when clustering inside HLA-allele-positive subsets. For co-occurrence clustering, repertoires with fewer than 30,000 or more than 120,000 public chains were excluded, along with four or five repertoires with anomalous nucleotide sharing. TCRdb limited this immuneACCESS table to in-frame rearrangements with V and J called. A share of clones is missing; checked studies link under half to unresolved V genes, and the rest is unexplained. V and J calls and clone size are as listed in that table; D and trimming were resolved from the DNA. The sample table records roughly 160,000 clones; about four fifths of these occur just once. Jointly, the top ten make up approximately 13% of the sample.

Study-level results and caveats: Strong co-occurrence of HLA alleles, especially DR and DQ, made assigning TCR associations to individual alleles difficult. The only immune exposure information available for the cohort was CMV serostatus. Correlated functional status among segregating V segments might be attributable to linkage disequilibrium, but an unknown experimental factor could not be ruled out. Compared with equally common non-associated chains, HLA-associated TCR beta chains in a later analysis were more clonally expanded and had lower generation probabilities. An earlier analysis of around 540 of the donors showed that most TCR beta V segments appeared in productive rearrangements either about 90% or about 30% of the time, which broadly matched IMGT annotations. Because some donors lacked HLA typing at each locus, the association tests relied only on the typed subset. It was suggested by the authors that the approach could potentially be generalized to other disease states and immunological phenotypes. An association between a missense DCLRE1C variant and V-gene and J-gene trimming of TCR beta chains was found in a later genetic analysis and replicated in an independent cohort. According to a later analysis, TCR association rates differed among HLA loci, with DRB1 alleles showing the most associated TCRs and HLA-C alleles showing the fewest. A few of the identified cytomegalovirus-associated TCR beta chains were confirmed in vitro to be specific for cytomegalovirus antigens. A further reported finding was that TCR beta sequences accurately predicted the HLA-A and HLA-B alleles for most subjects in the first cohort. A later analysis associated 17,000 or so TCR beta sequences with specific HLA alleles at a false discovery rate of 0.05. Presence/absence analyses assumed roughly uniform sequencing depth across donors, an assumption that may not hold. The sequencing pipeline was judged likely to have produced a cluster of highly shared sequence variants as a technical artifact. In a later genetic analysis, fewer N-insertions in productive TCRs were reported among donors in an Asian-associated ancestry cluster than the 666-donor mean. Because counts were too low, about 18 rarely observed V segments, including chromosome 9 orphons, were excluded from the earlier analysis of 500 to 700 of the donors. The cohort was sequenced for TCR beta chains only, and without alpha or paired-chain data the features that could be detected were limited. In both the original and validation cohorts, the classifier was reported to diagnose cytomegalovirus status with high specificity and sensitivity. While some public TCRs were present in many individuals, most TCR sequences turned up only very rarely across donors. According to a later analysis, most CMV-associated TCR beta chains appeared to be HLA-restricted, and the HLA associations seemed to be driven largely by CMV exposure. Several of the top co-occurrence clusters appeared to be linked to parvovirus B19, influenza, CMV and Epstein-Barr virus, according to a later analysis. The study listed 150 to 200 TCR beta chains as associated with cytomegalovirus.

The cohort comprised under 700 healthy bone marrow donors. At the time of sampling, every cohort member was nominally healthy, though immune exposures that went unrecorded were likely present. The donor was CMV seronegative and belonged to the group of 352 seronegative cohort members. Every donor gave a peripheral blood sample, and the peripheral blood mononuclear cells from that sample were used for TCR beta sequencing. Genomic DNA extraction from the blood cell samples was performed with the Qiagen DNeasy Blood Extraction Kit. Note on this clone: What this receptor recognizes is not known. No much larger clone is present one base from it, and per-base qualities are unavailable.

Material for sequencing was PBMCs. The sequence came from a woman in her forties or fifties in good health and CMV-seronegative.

The DNA reads as follows: TGTGCCAGTTTCCGACAGAACACCGGGGAGCTGTTTTTT. This yields the protein CASFRQNTGELFF. Here the chain combines TRBV19 and TRBJ2-2; the D gene assignment is ambiguous. Deletion took 8 bases off V and 1 base off J, with a span of 8 bases between the germline ends. There are 13 amino acids in the CDR3, from cysteine to phenylalanine inclusive. Only CDR3 DNA remains: 39 bases, in frame from the first base. The germline V gene (reference sequence) gives CDR1 as LNHDA and CDR2 as SQIVND. The full variable domain, completed from the reference TRBV19 and TRBJ2-2 proteins outside the CDR3, reads DGGITQSPKYLFRKEGQNVTLSCEQNLNHDAMYWYRQDPGQGLRLIYYSQIVNDFQKGDIAEGYSVSREKKESFPLTVTSAQKNPTAFYLCASFRQNTGELFFGEGSRLTVL.